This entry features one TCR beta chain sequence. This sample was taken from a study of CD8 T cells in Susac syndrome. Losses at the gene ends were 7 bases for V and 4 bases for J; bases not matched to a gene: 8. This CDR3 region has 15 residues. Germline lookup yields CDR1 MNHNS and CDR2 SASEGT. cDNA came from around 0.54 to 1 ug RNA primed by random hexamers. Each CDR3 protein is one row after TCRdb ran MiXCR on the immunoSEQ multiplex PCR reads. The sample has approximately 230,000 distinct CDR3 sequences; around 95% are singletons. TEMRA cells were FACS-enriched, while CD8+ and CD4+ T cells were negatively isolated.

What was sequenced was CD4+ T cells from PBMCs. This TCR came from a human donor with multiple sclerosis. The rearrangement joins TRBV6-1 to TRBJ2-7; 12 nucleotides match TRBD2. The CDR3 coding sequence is TGTGCCAGCACCAGACCTAGCGGGGGGGCTTACGAGCAGTACTTC. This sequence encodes CASTRPSGGAYEQYF.